Included here is one T cell receptor (beta chain) sequence, with context. Its antigen is not known. TCRdb's copy holds only in-frame clones and misses some; the assay was immunoSEQ multiplex PCR. The repertoire includes 100,000 or so clones, approximately 90% of them detected once, and about 9.1% sits in the top ten. These data come from a study of T cell responses to AZD1222 COVID-19 vaccine. Study outcomes and limitations: Possibly, clonal diversity was underestimated; donors were largely white British and included more females.

CDR1 MDHEN and CDR2 SYDVKM come from the germline V gene. V was trimmed by 4 bases and J by 6 bases, leaving 12 bases between them. CDR3 length: 14 residues. This receptor was identified in an adult in good health. Sequenced here: peripheral blood, sampled on day 0 of AZD1222 vaccination. The chain joins TRBV28 to TRBJ1-4; D is possibly TRBD1 (5 bases). The CDR3 is CASSSLRGYEKLFF. For the CDR3, the DNA is TGTGCCAGCAGTTCTTTAAGGGGATATGAAAAACTGTTTTTT.